This T cell receptor (beta chain) derives from a study of shared clonotypes between healthy human individuals. Study-wide context: Three plates were used per donor for CD4 naive, three for CD4 memory, two for CD8 naive and one for CD8 memory.

As to this clone: Its antigen is still unknown.

The method was immunoSEQ multiplex PCR; TCRdb's version includes in-frame clones alone and lacks a portion of them. Among 2 million to 2.5 million clones listed, 90% to 97% were seen once. Study results and limitations: Few donors restricted represented genetic and exposure-history diversity.

Between the trimmed V and J ends, which lost 6 bases and 3 bases, there was a span of 18 bases. Per germline, CDR1 SGHVS and CDR2 FNYEAQ. The CDR3 length is 15 residues. This sequence was found in a man aged 18 to 30 in good health. The specimen sequenced was naive CD4+ T cells sorted from blood. Subset defined: CD45RA+ positively selected. V gene TRBV7-6 combines with J gene TRBJ2-7; D is perhaps TRBD1 (5 bases). The DNA of the CDR3 is TGTGCCAGCAGACAGAATTTAGACAGTTACTACGAGCAGTACTTC. Its translation: CASRQNLDSYYEQYF.